A single sample is the source of the 21 T cell receptor beta chains below, sequenced in a study of tumor-infiltrating lymphocytes in primary liver carcinoma. The template, 450 to 650 ng total RNA, yielded TCR beta cDNA made with a constant-region primer. Slightly modified ARM-PCR with three nested multiplex PCR rounds yielded TCR beta libraries. TRBV1-TRBV30 forward primers paired with a C-beta reverse primer were used in the first two PCR rounds, which ran approximately 11 cycles each. One entry per CDR3 protein results from TCRdb running MiXCR on the multiplex PCR reads. The sample consists of about 92,000 distinct CDR3 sequences, just over 65% of them appearing once. Joint extraction of RNA and DNA used about 17-30 mg of bulk tissue that was unsorted. What was sequenced was tumor-adjacent normal liver tissue. The receptors were gathered from a man in his forties or fifties with primary liver carcinoma and hepatitis B virus infection.

There are many counts of this clonotype. The chain couples TRBV7-8 to TRBJ2-5; D might be TRBD1 (7 bases). Germline loops: CDR1 SGHVS, CDR2 FQNEAQ. The CDR3 sequence is 13 residues long. The V end lost 5 bases, the J end lost 5 bases, and 12 bases lay between the germline ends. CDR3 loop: CASSPGGLETQYF. The CDR3 DNA reads as TGTGCCAGCAGCCCAGGGGGGTTGGAGACCCAGTACTTC.

Concerning this clonotype itself: Relative to the germline gene, one junction end is altered; a read error may explain this. This CDR3 is CASSLDIGVAMGEQSF. The CDR3 DNA reads as TGTGCCAGCAGCTTGGATATCGGAGTAGCCATGGGTGAGCAATCCTTC. The chain links TRBV11-2 to TRBJ2-1; D not resolved. Germline V gives CDR1 SGHAT, CDR2 FQNNGV. CDR3 length equals 16 residues.

The genes are TRBV13 and TRBJ1-1, with 7 bases matching TRBD1. This CDR3 is built from 16 residues. With 6 bases clipped from V and 3 bases from J, the junction kept 13 bases outside the gene matches. CDR1 is PRHDT and CDR2 is FYEKMQ in the germline V gene (reference sequence). DNA of the CDR3: TGTGCCAGCAGTATCTACGCAGGGGGGCCAGACACTGAAGCTTTCTTT. Protein: CASSIYAGGPDTEAFF.

For this clonotype: One end of the junction fails to match germline, which may point to a read error. The chain carries TRBV24-1 and TRBJ1-2; D unclear. CDR1 and CDR2 (germline): KGHDR, SFDVKD. The length of the CDR3 is 14 residues. The CDR3 DNA reads as TGTGCCACTAGTGTCAGTTCGGTGAACTATGGCTACACCTTC. Its translation: CATSVSSVNYGYTF.

A note on this clonotype: A much larger clone differs from this one at a single base, so this may be a read error. The chain links TRBV10-2 to TRBJ2-7; D uncertain. V gave up 6 bases and J gave up 2 bases, with 17 bases separating them. The CDR3 consists of 15 residues. Germline-derived CDR1 and CDR2 are WSHSY and SAAADI. This CDR3 is CASSNARNRPYEQYF. DNA for the CDR3: TGCGCCAGCAGCAATGCCCGGAACCGGCCCTACGAGCAGTACTTC.

To note about this clonotype: A much larger clone lies one base from this, so it may be a read error. The chain has TRBV10-3 and TRBJ2-1; D uncertain. The V end was cut by 5 bases, the J end by 16 bases, with 15 bases between. CDR1 ENHRY and CDR2 SYGVKD come from the germline V gene. The CDR3 contains 11 residues. CDR3 sequence: CAISNTGSFFF. The CDR3 DNA reads as TGTGCCATCAGTAACACGGGCAGTTTCTTCTTC.

The gene calls are TRBV11-1 and TRBJ2-5; D possibly corresponds to TRBD1 (6 bases). CDR1 is SGHAT, CDR2 FQDESV, per germline (reference sequence). The CDR3 runs to 15 residues. The V gene lost 4 bases and the J gene lost 5 bases, with 17 bases spanning the gap. The CDR3 DNA sequence: TGTGCCAGCAGCTCGCAGTCGACAGGATGGGAGACCCAGTACTTC. As protein: CASSSQSTGWETQYF.

As to this clonotype: Germline is not matched at one junction end, which may reflect a read error. This rearrangement joins TRBV11-2 to TRBJ2-7; the D is unclear. This CDR3 is built from 14 residues. From germline, CDR1 is SGHAT and CDR2 FQNNGV. The DNA of the CDR3 is TGTGCCAGCAGCTTCCGTTTTAGCTCCTACGGGCAGTACTTC. Translating it yields CASSFRFSSYGQYF.

The DNA for the CDR3 is TGCGCCAGCAGCTCCTTAGTGTGGACGGAAAATCAGCCCCAGCATTTT. It yields the protein CASSSLVWTENQPQHF. The V and J genes are TRBV5-1 and TRBJ1-5; unclear D gene. CDR3 length: 16 amino acids. Trimming stripped 3 bases from V and 4 bases from J, with 17 bases between. Germline CDR1 SGHRS, CDR2 YFSETQ.

The chain uses TRBV7-9 and TRBJ2-7; 8 nucleotides agree with TRBD2. This CDR3 has 13 amino acids. The trim removed 5 bases at V and 12 bases at J, leaving 12 bases unmatched. Germline CDR1 reads SEHNR; CDR2 reads FQNEAQ (reference sequence). The CDR3 DNA reads as TGTGCCAGCAGCATGGGGACTAGTTCAGGGCGGTACTTC. Its translation is CASSMGTSSGRYF.

On this clonotype itself: A much larger clone lies a single base off, so this may be a read error. The rearrangement uses TRBV6-5 and TRBJ2-1; the D gene is possibly TRBD2 (5 bases). The CDR3 length is 14 residues. The germline V gene has CDR1 MNHEY and CDR2 SVGAGI. The chain's CDR3 is CASSYGGPYNVQFF. In DNA form, the CDR3 reads TGTGCCAGCAGTTACGGCGGGCCCTACAATGTGCAGTTCTTC.

This clonotype was counted only a few times. The chain couples TRBV19 to TRBJ2-1, with D unresolved. V shed 3 bases and J shed 0 bases, with 9 bases lying between them. This CDR3 is built from 15 residues. Per germline, CDR1 LNHDA and CDR2 SQIVND (reference sequence). The CDR3 DNA is TGTGCCAGTAGTATGCAGGCCGGCTCCTACAATGAGCAGTTCTTC. As protein: CASSMQAGSYNEQFF.

This rearrangement joins TRBV18 to TRBJ1-5, with no clear D. Germline-derived CDR1 and CDR2 are KGHSH and LQKENI. This CDR3 is 15 amino acids long. V lost 2 bases, J lost 6 bases, and 14 bases lay in between. The CDR3 DNA is TGTGCCAGCTCACCAATAGGACGGGCTCCTCAGCCCCAGCATTTT. This translates into CASSPIGRAPQPQHF.

This clonotype was observed at least ten times. The CDR3 region is CASSPRGGRNSPLHF. In DNA form, the CDR3 reads TGTGCCAGCAGTCCACGGGGGGGTCGTAATTCACCCCTCCACTTT. V usage is TRBV12-3 or TRBV12-4 and J usage is TRBJ1-6; tentatively, D is TRBD1 (5 bases). The CDR3 is 15 amino acids. Trimming took off 5 bases at V and 6 bases at J, with 14 bases between the two ends.

As to this clonotype: A read error is possible here, since a much larger clone lies one base away. J is TRBJ1-1 and V is TRBV5-4, with no clear D. Germline V gene data show CDR1 as SGHNT and CDR2 as YYREEE (reference sequence). The CDR3 contains 15 residues. The CDR3 DNA follows: TGTGCCAGCAGCTTGTACGGACCCTCGAACACTGAAGCTATCTTT. It is translated as CASSLYGPSNTEAIF.

About this clonotype itself: A much larger clone is a single base away; this may be a read error. The V call is TRBV5-1, the J call TRBJ1-2; the match to TRBD1 covers 9 bases. The CDR3 loop spans 14 amino acids. Germline V gene sequence: CDR1 SGHRS, CDR2 YFSETQ. CDR3 coding DNA: TGCGGCAGCAGTACAGGGGGCTCGTACTATGGCTACACCTTC. Residues: CGSSTGGSYYGYTF.

This clonotype is deemed medium-sized. The genes are TRBV11-2 and TRBJ2-3; 15 nucleotides agree with TRBD2. The CDR3 length is 15 residues. The J segment lost 6 bases and the V segment lost 4 bases, leaving 2 bases of the junction unmatched. Germline V gives CDR1 SGHAT, CDR2 FQNNGV. CDR3 nucleotide sequence: TGTGCCAGCAGCTCCGGGACTAGCGGGAGGGATACGCAGTATTTT. Residues: CASSSGTSGRDTQYF.

Note on this clonotype: A much larger clone differs by one base, so this may be a read error. For the CDR3, the DNA is TGTGCCAGCAGCTTGGCCAGGAGTACGAGGACAGATACGCAGTATTTT. This sequence encodes CASSLARSTRTDTQYF. The chain links TRBV5-4 to TRBJ2-3; D remains unclear. The CDR3 is 16 amino acids. Germline V CDR1 and CDR2: SGHNT, YYREEE (reference sequence). With 0 bases removed from V and 3 bases from J, the gap between germline ends came to 14 bases.

Notes on this clonotype: One end of the junction is discordant with germline, which a read error may explain. The V and J genes are TRBV5-4 and TRBJ2-1; D perhaps matches TRBD1 (6 bases). From germline, CDR1 is SGHNT and CDR2 YYREEE (reference sequence). The CDR3 is 16 amino acids. CDR3 sequence: CASSPGAIGVYNEQFF. The CDR3 DNA reads as TGTGCCAGCAGCCCAGGGGCTATCGGGGTCTACAATGAGCAATTCTTC. The full variable domain, with the rest looked up from reference TRBV5-4 and TRBJ2-1, is ETGVTQSPTHLIKTRGQQVTLRCSSQSGHNTVSWYQQALGQGPQFIFQYYREEENGRGNFPPRFSGLQFPNYSSELNVNALELDDSALYLCASSPGAIGVYNEQFFGPGTRLTVL.

Concerning this clonotype: A much larger clone lies a single base off, so this may be a read error. This rearrangement joins TRBV7-9 to TRBJ2-1; D remains unclear. Germline lookup yields CDR1 SEHNR and CDR2 FQNEAQ (reference sequence). CDR3 length equals 13 residues. The CDR3 region is CASSLVTYNERFF. CDR3 nucleotides: TGTGCCAGCAGCTTAGTCACCTACAATGAGCGGTTCTTC. The full variable domain, its missing parts supplied by reference TRBV7-9 and TRBJ2-1, is DTGVSQNPRHKITKRGQNVTFRCDPISEHNRLYWYRQTLGQGPEFLTYFQNEAQLEKSRLLSDRFSAERPKGSFSTLEIQRTEQGDSAMYLCASSLVTYNERFFGPGTRLTVL.

Regarding this clonotype: At one end, the junction sequence differs from germline, possibly due to a read error. The CDR3 here is CTSSSSGGTDTQYF. The CDR3 nucleotides read TGTACCAGCAGTAGTAGCGGGGGCACAGACACGCAGTATTTT. The gene calls are TRBV11-3 and TRBJ2-3, with 9 nucleotides matching TRBD2. Looked up from germline, CDR1 is SGHNT and CDR2 is YENEEA. The CDR3 runs 14 residues.